One sample yielded the 29 T cell receptor beta chains listed below, sequenced in a study of graft-versus-host responses after intestinal transplantation. Method: immunoSEQ multiplex PCR; TCRdb's copy keeps in-frame clones and lacks some. In the table there are 60,000 to 90,000 clones, around 90% of which are singletons. Their recognized antigens are unknown. Sequencing used unstimulated CD8+ T cells sorted from spleen or lymph node cells, obtained before intestinal transplant. The receptors originated from a human donor who received an intestinal transplant.

This rearrangement joins TRBV7-2 to TRBJ2-7, with no clear D. CDR1 is SGHTA and CDR2 is FQGNSA in the germline V gene. The CDR3 is 12 residues long. V lost 4 bases and J lost 2, with 6 bases in between. The chain's CDR3 is CASSYDTYEQYF. CDR3 DNA sequence: TGTGCCAGCAGCTACGACACCTACGAGCAGTACTTC. The complete variable domain, with remaining parts taken from reference TRBV7-2 and TRBJ2-7, reads GAGVSQSPSNKVTEKGKDVELRCDPISGHTALYWYRQSLGQGLEFLIYFQGNSAPDKSGLPSDRFSAERTGGSVSTLTIQRTQQEDSAVYLCASSYDTYEQYFGPGTRLTVT.

V gene TRBV4-1 combines with J gene TRBJ1-6, with a weak D call TRBD1 (6 bases). The CDR3 has 17 amino acids. CDR1 MGHRA and CDR2 YSYEKL come from the germline V gene. The V and J ends lost 4 bases and 6 bases respectively, with 19 bases between them. DNA for the CDR3: TGCGCCAGCAGCCTCGGGGGGGGGCCTACAAGTAATTCACCCCTCCACTTT. This encodes CASSLGGGPTSNSPLHF.

The chain carries TRBV15 and TRBJ1-6, with 9 bases identical to TRBD1. The V gene's germline CDR1 is LNHNV and CDR2 YYDKDF (reference sequence). The CDR3 runs to 16 residues. V lost 3 bases and J lost 7; bases outside the gene matches: 7. DNA of the CDR3: TGTGCCACCAGCAGGGGCCGGGACAGGGAGAATTCACCCCTCCACTTT. It specifies CATSRGRDRENSPLHF.

This chain uses TRBV7-9 with TRBJ1-6; 10 bases align to TRBD1. The germline V gene encodes CDR1 SEHNR and CDR2 FQNEAQ (reference sequence). The CDR3 runs to 17 residues. After removal of 5 bases from V and 8 bases from J, the junction contained 12 bases not matched to a gene. The CDR3 sequence: CASSARDRGPWDSPLHF. The DNA of the CDR3 is TGTGCCAGCAGCGCCCGGGACAGGGGCCCTTGGGATTCACCCCTCCACTTT.

This clone was counted only a few times. V usage is TRBV2 and J usage is TRBJ1-6, with D maybe TRBD1 (6 bases). Germline lookup yields CDR1 SNHLY and CDR2 FYNNEI. This CDR3 is built from 16 residues. V lost 3 bases to trimming and J lost 8 bases, with 17 bases between them. DNA of the CDR3: TGTGCCAGCAGTGAGGGGGCGACAGGCTTACATTCACCCCTCCACTTT. This gives the protein CASSEGATGLHSPLHF.

The genes are TRBV2 and TRBJ2-7, with TRBD1 matching over 10 bases. The CDR3 loop spans 20 amino acids. The junction had 24 bases not matched to a gene; V was cut back by 5 bases and J by 5 bases. Germline values: CDR1 SNHLY, CDR2 FYNNEI. CDR3 in amino acids: CASSSLRDRGSRWVFDEQYF. The DNA of the CDR3 is TGTGCCAGCAGTTCGCTCCGGGACAGGGGTTCTCGTTGGGTTTTCGACGAGCAGTACTTC.

The V and J genes are TRBV9 and TRBJ2-2, with 7 bases aligning to TRBD1. The CDR3 spans 12 residues. J was trimmed by 7 bases and V by 3 bases; bases with no gene match: 0. From germline, CDR1 is SGDLS and CDR2 YYNGEE. Here the CDR3 reads CASSDRGGELFF. The DNA for the CDR3 is TGTGCCAGCAGCGACAGGGGCGGGGAGCTGTTTTTT.

The V and J genes are TRBV10-3 and TRBJ2-2, with D perhaps matching TRBD1 (5 bases). This CDR3 region has 16 residues. Trimming removed 0 bases from V and 5 bases from J, with 13 bases in between. Per germline, CDR1 ENHRY and CDR2 SYGVKD. The DNA for the CDR3 is TGTGCCATCAGTGAGTCCGCAGGGTTAGGGACCGGGGAGCTGTTTTTT. Its protein product is CAISESAGLGTGELFF.

The chain carries TRBV4-1 and TRBJ1-1, with TRBD1 as a possible D gene (6 bases). The CDR3 has 15 residues. CDR1 and CDR2 from the germline V gene are MGHRA and YSYEKL. The ends were cut back, 1 base at V and 4 bases at J, with 13 bases in the middle. CDR3 sequence: CASSQAAQGFTEAFF. The CDR3 coding sequence is TGCGCCAGCAGCCAAGCCGCACAGGGTTTCACTGAAGCTTTCTTT.

The CDR3 DNA follows: TGTGCCAGCAGCTTACGGGGGGTCGTTTCCACAGATACGCAGTATTTT. It encodes CASSLRGVVSTDTQYF. The chain carries TRBV13 and TRBJ2-3; 7 bases fit TRBD2. Losses at the gene ends were 2 bases for V and 2 bases for J; bases not matched to a gene: 7. Per the germline V gene, CDR1 is PRHDT and CDR2 is FYEKMQ (reference sequence). The CDR3 spans 16 residues. The variable domain in full, with the rest retrieved from reference TRBV13 and TRBJ2-3, is AAGVIQSPRHLIKEKRETATLKCYPIPRHDTVYWYQQGPGQDPQFLISFYEKMQSDKGSIPDRFSAQQFSDYHSELNMSSLELGDSALYFCASSLRGVVSTDTQYFGPGTRLTVL.

This chain uses TRBV11-3 with TRBJ2-7, with TRBD2 as a possible D gene (5 bases). Deletions cut 5 bases from V and 7 bases from J, with 18 bases between. Germline values: CDR1 SGHNT, CDR2 YENEEA. CDR3 size: 14 residues. As DNA, the CDR3 is TGTGCCAGCAGCCAGAAATGCGGGTCGTGGGAGCAGTACTTC. This translates into CASSQKCGSWEQYF. The whole variable domain, filled in from reference TRBV11-3 and TRBJ2-7, reads EAGVVQSPRYKIIEKKQPVAFWCNPISGHNTLYWYLQNLGQGPELLIRYENEEAVDDSQLPKDRFSAERLKGVDSTLKIQPAELGDSAVYLCASSQKCGSWEQYFGPGTRLTVT.

In this sample, this clone turned up once. The J gene is TRBJ2-1, the V gene TRBV27, with 15 bases aligning to TRBD2. Germline V gives CDR1 MNHEY, CDR2 SMNVEV (reference sequence). There are 16 residues in the CDR3. Trimming cost V 8 bases and J 2 bases; bases outside gene matches: 4. CDR3 bases: TGTGCCAGCGCGGGACTAGCGGGGGGTGCCTACAATGAGCAGTTCTTC. Translation gives CASAGLAGGAYNEQFF.

With regard to this clone: One junction end disagrees with the germline gene, perhaps due to a read error. V usage is TRBV7-7 and J usage is TRBJ1-3; no clear D gene. Germline V gene data show CDR1 as SSHAT and CDR2 as FNYEAQ (reference sequence). The CDR3 runs to 15 residues. CDR3 bases: TGTGCTAGCAGCTTAAGCTCCGGCTCTGGAAACACCATATATTTT. Translated: CASSLSSGSGNTIYF. Filled out from reference TRBV7-7 and TRBJ1-3, the complete variable domain reads GAGVSQSPRYKVTKRGQDVTLRCDPISSHATLYWYQQALGQGPEFLTYFNYEAQPDKSGLPSDRFSAERPEGSISTLTIQRTEQRDSAMYRCASSLSSGSGNTIYFGEGSWLTVV.

The chain employs TRBV9 and TRBJ2-1, with D possibly TRBD1 on 6 matching bases. V was pared by 3 bases and J by 4 bases, with 14 bases between. Germline V gene data show CDR1 as SGDLS and CDR2 as YYNGEE. The length of the CDR3 is 15 residues. The CDR3 region has the DNA TGTGCCAGCAGCGCAGGGGTACGGGTTTACAATGAGCAGTTCTTC. This codes for CASSAGVRVYNEQFF.

The V gene is TRBV9, the J gene TRBJ2-1; 7 bases match TRBD2. V lost 0 bases to trimming and J lost 5 bases; unmatched junction nucleotides: 5. In germline, CDR1 is SGDLS, CDR2 YYNGEE. CDR3 length: 15 amino acids. CDR3 sequence: CASSVGGRGDNEQFF. For the CDR3, the DNA is TGTGCCAGCAGCGTAGGGGGCCGGGGGGACAATGAGCAGTTCTTC.

V usage is TRBV9 and J usage is TRBJ2-5, with 9 bases aligning to TRBD1. Unmatched junction bases numbered 14, after V lost 3 bases and J lost 2 bases. This CDR3 region has 18 residues. CDR1 is SGDLS and CDR2 is YYNGEE in the germline V gene. Here the CDR3 DNA reads TGTGCCAGCAGCGGGAACAGGGGGCAATCGGGAGTACAAGAGACCCAGTACTTC. Translating gives CASSGNRGQSGVQETQYF.

This chain joins TRBV2 and TRBJ2-3; 8 bases agree with TRBD2. J was trimmed by 4 bases and V by 4 bases; bases with no gene match: 7. Germline V gene lookup returns CDR1 SNHLY and CDR2 FYNNEI. This CDR3 has 15 amino acids. The chain's CDR3 is CASSGASGLSDTQYF. CDR3 in DNA: TGTGCCAGCAGTGGGGCTAGCGGGCTCTCAGATACGCAGTATTTT. Together with reference TRBV2 and TRBJ2-3, the CDR3 gives the full variable domain: EPEVTQTPSHQVTQMGQEVILRCVPISNHLYFYWYRQILGQKVEFLVSFYNNEISEKSEIFDDQFSVERPDGSNFTLKIRSTKLEDSAMYFCASSGASGLSDTQYFGPGTRLTVL.

This clone appeared once. Germline and junction disagree at one end, which may indicate a read error. Other DNA variants within this sample encode the same CDR3. The chain joins TRBV10-3 to TRBJ1-2, with D tentatively TRBD1 (6 bases). There are 16 residues in the CDR3. CDR1 and CDR2 from the germline V gene are ENHRY and SYGVKD. The DNA of the CDR3 is TGTGCCATCAGCGAGTCAGAGGACAGAGCTAACTATGGCTACACCTTC. Translating it yields CAISESEDRANYGYTF.

The V and J genes are TRBV6-6 and TRBJ1-4; D gene unclear. V dropped 8 bases and J dropped 8 bases, with 6 bases sitting between them. This CDR3 comprises 10 residues. Germline CDR1 and CDR2: MNHNY and SVGAGI (reference sequence). The chain's CDR3 is CASGQEKLFF. DNA of the CDR3: TGTGCCAGCGGTCAGGAAAAACTGTTTTTT.

The genes are TRBV15 and TRBJ2-2, with D possibly being TRBD2 (5 bases). Trimming shortened V by 5 bases and J by 5 bases, and 24 bases separated the two germline ends. Germline-derived CDR1 and CDR2 are LNHNV and YYDKDF (reference sequence). The CDR3 contains 18 residues. CDR3 loop: CATSERTLRGSRTGELFF. The DNA of the CDR3 is TGTGCCACCAGCGAACGCACCCTTCGGGGATCGAGGACCGGGGAGCTGTTTTTT.

The chain combines TRBV6-1 with TRBJ1-5; 11 bases are a match to TRBD1. This CDR3 region has 15 residues. V lost 7 bases and J lost 3; bases outside the gene matches: 5. The germline V gene has CDR1 MNHNS and CDR2 SASEGT. CDR3 amino acids: CASTRTGGFNQPQHF. The CDR3 DNA reads TGTGCCAGCACCCGGACAGGGGGCTTCAATCAGCCCCAGCATTTT.

The chain employs TRBV9 and TRBJ1-1; D is uncertain. The CDR3 runs 14 residues. V was pared by 2 bases and J by 3 bases, with 11 bases between. From germline, CDR1 is SGDLS and CDR2 YYNGEE. In DNA form, the CDR3 reads TGTGCCAGCAGCGTTCCCCCTCGGGACACTGAAGCTTTCTTT. It specifies CASSVPPRDTEAFF. The whole variable domain, filled in from reference TRBV9 and TRBJ1-1, reads DSGVTQTPKHLITATGQRVTLRCSPRSGDLSVYWYQQSLDQGLQFLIQYYNGEERAKGNILERFSAQQFPDLHSELNLSSLELGDSALYFCASSVPPRDTEAFFGQGTRLTVV.

This chain uses TRBV5-1 with TRBJ1-1, with 7 bases lining up with TRBD1. The germline CDR1 and CDR2 sequences are SGHRS and YFSETQ. V shed 4 bases, J shed 1 base, and the junction held 4 bases outside the gene matches. The CDR3 contains 14 residues. The CDR3 DNA is TGCGCCAGCAGCAGTCAGGGGGAGAACACTGAAGCTTTCTTT. Protein: CASSSQGENTEAFF. Complete variable domain (other parts from reference TRBV5-1 and TRBJ1-1): KAGVTQTPRYLIKTRGQQVTLSCSPISGHRSVSWYQQTPGQGLQFLFEYFSETQRNKGNFPGRFSGRQFSNSRSEMNVSTLELGDSALYLCASSSQGENTEAFFGQGTRLTVV.

The J gene is TRBJ2-1, the V gene TRBV9, with 12 nucleotides matching TRBD2. The V gene's germline CDR1 is SGDLS and CDR2 YYNGEE. Trimming at V came to 5 bases and at J to 9 bases, leaving 6 bases not matched to a gene. This CDR3 has 14 residues. CDR3 nucleotides: TGTGCCAGCAGTTCTAGCGGGGGGGCGGGTGAGCAGTTCTTC. Encoded protein: CASSSSGGAGEQFF.

The chain carries TRBV29-1 and TRBJ2-5; D is uncertain. This CDR3 has 13 residues. V was shortened by 1 base and J by 5 bases, with 11 bases between the two germline ends. CDR1 is SQVTM, CDR2 ANQGSEA, per germline. CDR3 region: CSVEAPGRETQYF. DNA for the CDR3: TGCAGCGTTGAAGCCCCAGGCCGGGAGACCCAGTACTTC. Filled out from reference TRBV29-1 and TRBJ2-5, the complete variable domain reads SAVISQKPSRDICQRGTSLTIQCQVDSQVTMMFWYRQQPGQSLTLIATANQGSEATYESGFVIDKFPISRPNLTFSTLTVSNMSPEDSSIYLCSVEAPGRETQYFGPGTRLLVL.

The chain recombines TRBV13 with TRBJ2-5; D perhaps matches TRBD2 (6 bases). The V gene lost 0 bases and the J gene lost 1 base, with 15 bases spanning the gap. Per the germline V gene, CDR1 is PRHDT and CDR2 is FYEKMQ (reference sequence). The CDR3 totals 17 residues. This chain's CDR3 is CASSLGVARTIQETQYF. CDR3 in DNA: TGTGCCAGCAGCTTAGGGGTCGCCAGGACTATCCAAGAGACCCAGTACTTC.

The chain has TRBV5-4 and TRBJ2-7, with a tentative D call TRBD1 (6 bases). The CDR3 length is 14 residues. Germline-derived CDR1 and CDR2 are SGHNT and YYREEE (reference sequence). Trimming stripped 1 base from V and 6 bases from J, with 14 bases between. The CDR3 protein is CASSLSTGIFEQYF. In DNA form, the CDR3 reads TGTGCCAGCAGCTTGTCAACAGGGATTTTCGAGCAGTACTTC.

The chain employs TRBV9 and TRBJ2-7, with D perhaps matching TRBD2 (7 bases). The V gene's germline CDR1 is SGDLS and CDR2 YYNGEE. The CDR3 loop spans 15 amino acids. V shed 3 bases and J shed 3 bases, with 16 bases lying between them. CDR3 sequence (DNA): TGTGCCAGCAGCGCGGGGGGCGGGGACCACTACGAGCAGTACTTC. As protein: CASSAGGGDHYEQYF.

The chain carries TRBV6-6 and TRBJ1-1, with a possible D match to TRBD1 (5 bases). The CDR3 has 14 residues. Germline-derived CDR1 and CDR2 are MNHNY and SVGAGI (reference sequence). Trimming removed 4 bases at V and 1 base at J, with 10 bases between. This CDR3 is CASSWAGGNTEAFF. CDR3 DNA: TGTGCCAGCAGTTGGGCGGGGGGGAACACTGAAGCTTTCTTT.